The TCR beta chain under discussion was sequenced for a study of blood T cell repertoires in COVID-19. Across the study: Donors in the United States, Italy and Spain gave samples during acute or convalescent COVID-19. In each case, the material was cDNA or gDNA derived from T cells, B-cell-depleted T cells, or PBMCs.

Original methodology: Amplification of reference gene primers was used by the study to estimate nucleated cell counts. Clones were sequenced by immunoSEQ multiplex PCR, and TCRdb holds only the in-frame ones, with some missing. Clonal size and the V and J genes are those of that table, whereas D and trimming came from the DNA. Here the sample spans 200,000 to 250,000 clones, approximately 80% being singletons. V lost 2 bases and J 2 bases, leaving 10 bases between the germline ends. The V gene's germline CDR1 is SGHAT and CDR2 FQNNGV. The CDR3 extends over 15 amino acids. Of note for this clone: Other DNA sequences from this sample encode an identical CDR3 as well.

V is TRBV11-2 and J is TRBJ2-1; TRBD1 is a possible D gene (6 bases). The receptor was derived from a woman of 80 years or more with active or convalescent COVID-19. The specimen sequenced was peripheral blood. The CDR3 DNA sequence: TGTGCCAGCAGCTTAAGTGGACAGACCTACAATGAGCAGTTCTTC. This codes for CASSLSGQTYNEQFF. The full variable domain, completed using reference TRBV11-2 and TRBJ2-1, is EAGVAQSPRYKIIEKRQSVAFWCNPISGHATLYWYQQILGQGPKLLIQFQNNGVVDDSQLPKDRFSAERLKGVDSTLKIQPAKLEDSAVYLCASSLSGQTYNEQFFGPGTRLTVL.